The text below deals with one T cell receptor (beta chain). The sample originates from a study of cytomegalovirus exposure and HLA in healthy donors. A multiplex PCR was run with 60 Vbeta primers and 13 Jbeta primers. Clones were sequenced by immunoSEQ multiplex PCR, and TCRdb holds only the in-frame ones, with some missing. This repertoire shows 58,000 or so clones, approximately 75% found once; its top ten account for approximately 23%. The length of the CDR3 is 18 residues. Germline V gene data show CDR1 as SGHVS and CDR2 as FNYEAQ. The V and J ends lost 0 bases and 5 bases, in that order; junction bases with no gene match: 14.

Material for sequencing was PBMCs. The chain is built from TRBV7-6 and TRBJ2-7; TRBD1 aligns across 9 bases. The TCR was taken from a middle-aged man in good health and CMV-seropositive. In DNA, the CDR3 is TGTGCCAGCAGCTTAGCGTTTCGCGACCGGGACAGGGCCCACGAGCAGTACTTC. Translation gives CASSLAFRDRDRAHEQYF.